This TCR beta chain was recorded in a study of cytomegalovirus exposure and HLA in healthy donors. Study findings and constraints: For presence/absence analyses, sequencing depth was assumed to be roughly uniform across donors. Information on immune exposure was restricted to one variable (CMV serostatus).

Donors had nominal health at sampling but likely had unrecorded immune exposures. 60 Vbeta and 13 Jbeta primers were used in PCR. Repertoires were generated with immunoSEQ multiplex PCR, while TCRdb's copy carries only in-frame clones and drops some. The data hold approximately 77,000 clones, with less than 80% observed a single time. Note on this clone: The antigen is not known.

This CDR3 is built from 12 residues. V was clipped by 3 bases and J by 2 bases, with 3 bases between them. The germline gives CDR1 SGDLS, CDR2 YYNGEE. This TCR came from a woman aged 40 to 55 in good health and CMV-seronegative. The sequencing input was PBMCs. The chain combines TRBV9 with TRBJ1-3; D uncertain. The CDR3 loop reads CASSAAGNTIYF. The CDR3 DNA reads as TGTGCCAGCAGCGCTGCTGGAAACACCATATATTTT.